What follows are 30 T cell receptor beta chains derived from one specimen sequenced in a study of PD-1 blockade in classical Hodgkin lymphoma. Sequencing used immunoSEQ multiplex PCR; TCRdb keeps in-frame clones, though not all of them. The profile shows around 60,000 clones, 91% of them singletons. The time point was: cycle 4 day 1 (C4D1), after more than five weeks of nivolumab. Each and every patient relapsed after autologous stem cell transplantation, and patients got differing brentuximab vedotin exposure. The sequencing used peripheral blood mononuclear cells (PBMCs), collected before the fourth cycle of nivolumab. Receptors were obtained from a human donor with classical Hodgkin lymphoma.

This clone was observed a single time. This sequence joins TRBV19 and TRBJ2-3, with D possibly matching TRBD2 (5 bases). CDR1 and CDR2 from the germline V gene are LNHDA and SQIVND (reference sequence). The CDR3 sequence is 15 residues long. V was cut by 9 bases and J by 1 base, with 17 bases left in between. The CDR3 region is CASAVVFGGTDTQYF. CDR3 bases: TGTGCCAGCGCAGTTGTTTTCGGGGGCACAGATACGCAGTATTTT.

The J gene is TRBJ2-3, the V gene TRBV19, with 7 positions matching TRBD2. The CDR3 runs to 15 residues. Germline V gene lookup returns CDR1 LNHDA and CDR2 SQIVND (reference sequence). Trimming cost V 1 base and J 3 bases; bases outside gene matches: 4. CDR3 loop: CASSIGLAATDTQYF. The CDR3 bases are TGTGCCAGTAGTATAGGGCTAGCGGCTACAGATACGCAGTATTTT.

The chain uses TRBV9 and TRBJ1-1, with D possibly TRBD1 on 6 matching bases. The germline V and J ends were trimmed by 0 bases and 5 bases, with 8 bases remaining between them. The length of the CDR3 is 13 residues. CDR1 is SGDLS, CDR2 YYNGEE, per germline. CDR3 sequence (DNA): TGTGCCAGCAGCGTAGAGGGGGGGACTGAAGCTTTCTTT. This sequence encodes CASSVEGGTEAFF.

The genes are TRBV5-1 and TRBJ2-7; weak D call: TRBD1 (5 bases). Germline V gene data show CDR1 as SGHRS and CDR2 as YFSETQ. This CDR3 is 14 amino acids long. Trimming stripped 4 bases from V and 0 bases from J, with 11 bases between. This CDR3 reads CASSQGLRSYEQYF. For the CDR3, the DNA is TGCGCCAGCAGCCAGGGTCTACGCTCCTACGAGCAGTACTTC.

The chain uses TRBV18 and TRBJ2-3; D not resolved. V was pared by 2 bases and J by 4 bases, with 7 bases between. The CDR3 consists of 13 residues. Germline V gene data show CDR1 as KGHSH and CDR2 as LQKENI. This CDR3 reads CASSPGPSDTQYF. In DNA, the CDR3 is TGTGCCAGCTCACCAGGTCCCTCAGATACGCAGTATTTT. Together with reference TRBV18 and TRBJ2-3, the CDR3 gives the full variable domain: NAGVMQNPRHLVRRRGQEARLRCSPMKGHSHVYWYRQLPEEGLKFMVYLQKENIIDESGMPKERFSAEFPKEGPSILRIQQVVRGDSAAYFCASSPGPSDTQYFGPGTRLTVL.

As DNA, the CDR3 is TGTGCCAGCAGCGCGTCGCGAGGGATAAGCGAAAAACTGTTTTTT. Its protein product is CASSASRGISEKLFF. The chain uses TRBV7-9 and TRBJ1-4; D not certain. The V gene's germline CDR1 is SEHNR and CDR2 FQNEAQ (reference sequence). V was clipped by 5 bases and J by 8 bases, with 18 bases between them. This CDR3 has 15 residues.

The rearrangement links TRBV25-1 to TRBJ2-5, with D possibly matching TRBD1 (6 bases). V lost 3 bases and J lost 2, with 10 bases in between. CDR1 is MGHDK and CDR2 is SYGVNS in the germline V gene. This CDR3 is 14 amino acids long. This CDR3 reads CASSEWGHQETQYF. The CDR3 DNA sequence: TGTGCCAGCAGTGAGTGGGGACATCAAGAGACCCAGTACTTC.

The chain links TRBV5-6 to TRBJ1-2; no reliable D call. Trimming cost V 2 bases and J 5 bases, with 16 bases left between them. CDR1 is SGHDT and CDR2 is YYEEEE in the germline V gene. The CDR3 is 15 amino acids. CDR3: CASSFGQSRPYGYTF. DNA of the CDR3: TGTGCCAGCAGCTTTGGTCAAAGCCGCCCTTATGGCTACACCTTC.

The chain combines TRBV9 with TRBJ2-7, with D possibly matching TRBD2 (6 bases). V was clipped by 4 bases and J by 0 bases, with 14 bases between them. CDR3 size: 15 residues. Per the germline V gene, CDR1 is SGDLS and CDR2 is YYNGEE. This CDR3 reads CASSLSGESSYEQYF. CDR3 nucleotide sequence: TGTGCCAGCAGCCTGTCGGGGGAGAGCTCCTACGAGCAGTACTTC.

The chain recombines TRBV5-6 with TRBJ1-3, with a tentative D call TRBD1 (5 bases). This CDR3 comprises 17 residues. Looked up from germline, CDR1 is SGHDT and CDR2 is YYEEEE. Between the trimmed V and J ends, which lost 3 bases and 0 bases, there was a span of 16 bases. The CDR3 nucleotides are TGTGCCAGCAGCTGGGGGGTCTCAGGCCCCTCTGGAAACACCATATATTTT. This codes for CASSWGVSGPSGNTIYF.

The chain uses TRBV5-6 and TRBJ1-1, with TRBD1 as a possible D gene (6 bases). The CDR3 spans 15 residues. Trimming left V 4 bases short and J 2 bases short, with 15 bases between. Per germline, CDR1 SGHDT and CDR2 YYEEEE. The CDR3 spells CASSPRGGVNTEAFF. The CDR3 DNA sequence: TGTGCCAGCAGCCCCCGAGGGGGGGTAAACACTGAAGCTTTCTTT.

The chain carries TRBV6-5 and TRBJ1-1; D remains unclear. Between the trimmed V and J ends, which lost 2 bases and 4 bases, there was a span of 17 bases. CDR1 and CDR2 from the germline V gene are MNHEY and SVGAGI. The CDR3 runs 16 residues. CDR3 sequence: CASSYVSLGRITEAFF. In DNA form, the CDR3 reads TGTGCCAGCAGTTACGTATCATTAGGTAGGATCACTGAAGCTTTCTTT.

This rearrangement joins TRBV6-1 to TRBJ2-4, with D tentatively TRBD1 or TRBD2 (6 bases each). Trimming pared 4 bases from V and 7 bases from J, leaving 14 bases between. Germline V lookup: CDR1 MNHNS, CDR2 SASEGT. The CDR3 covers 14 residues. CDR3 DNA sequence: TGTGCCAGCAGTGCATCGGGGGCGAGTAACATTCAGTACTTC. It yields the protein CASSASGASNIQYF.

The gene calls are TRBV13 and TRBJ2-3, with 7 bases matching TRBD1. This CDR3 has 14 residues. V was pared by 3 bases and J by 4 bases, with 4 bases of the junction left unmatched. Germline V gene lookup returns CDR1 PRHDT and CDR2 FYEKMQ (reference sequence). CDR3 amino acids: CASSFGQDPDTQYF. For the CDR3, the DNA is TGTGCCAGCAGCTTTGGACAGGATCCAGATACGCAGTATTTT.

J is TRBJ2-7 and V is TRBV10-3; no clear D. CDR1 and CDR2 from the germline V gene are ENHRY and SYGVKD. The CDR3 is 12 residues long. Trimming removed 3 bases at V and 3 bases at J, with 6 bases between. For the CDR3, the DNA is TGTGCCATCAGTGAATACGGCTACGAGCAGTACTTC. Translated: CAISEYGYEQYF.

CDR3 protein: CASSSRDSYNEQFF. CDR3 bases: TGTGCCAGCAGCAGCCGGGACAGTTACAATGAGCAGTTCTTC. The J gene is TRBJ2-1, the V gene TRBV9, with TRBD1 matching over 7 bases. The germline V gene encodes CDR1 SGDLS and CDR2 YYNGEE. Germline trimming cut 4 bases from V and 4 bases from J; bases unmatched to any gene: 5. The CDR3 contains 14 residues.

The J gene is TRBJ2-2, the V gene TRBV21-1; TRBD1, the table's D call, was not compared with the DNA. TRBV21-1 is marked as a pseudogene. The CDR3 has 19 amino acids. DNA for the CDR3: TGTGCCAGCAGCTCCCCGGGGGAAAAAGGGACAGGGGGCCCCGGGGAGCTGTTTTTT. Translated: CASSSPGEKGTGGPGELFF.

The chain joins TRBV5-4 to TRBJ2-5; maybe TRBD2 (8 bases). The germline V gene encodes CDR1 SGHNT and CDR2 YYREEE (reference sequence). V lost 6 bases, J lost 2 bases, and 17 bases lay in between. The CDR3 totals 15 residues. The CDR3 coding sequence is TGTGCCAGCACCCGGGGGGGGGACAGACAAGAGACCCAGTACTTC. It is translated as CASTRGGDRQETQYF.

The rearrangement links TRBV4-2 to TRBJ1-2; maybe TRBD1 (5 bases). V lost 6 bases and J 8 bases, leaving 16 bases between the germline ends. Germline assignment: CDR1 LGHNA and CDR2 YNFKEQ. This CDR3 contains 13 residues. DNA of the CDR3: TGTGCCAGCAGTTCTGGGGCAGGGAGAGGCTACACCTTC. It codes for CASSSGAGRGYTF.

The V gene is TRBV25-1, the J gene TRBJ1-6; 9 nucleotides line up with TRBD1. Looked up from germline, CDR1 is MGHDK and CDR2 is SYGVNS. Trimming at V came to 6 bases and at J to 4 bases, leaving 4 bases not matched to a gene. This CDR3 has 15 residues. As DNA, the CDR3 is TGTGCCAGCAGCTCACAGGGGGCGTATAATTCACCCCTCCACTTT. It yields the protein CASSSQGAYNSPLHF.

V usage is TRBV6-6 and J usage is TRBJ2-7, with D uncertain. Per germline, CDR1 MNHNY and CDR2 SVGAGI (reference sequence). This CDR3 has 12 residues. Trimming pared 6 bases from V and 4 bases from J, leaving 10 bases between. The DNA for the CDR3 is TGTGCCAGCAGCCCCGCCTTTTACGAGCAGTACTTC. Its translation is CASSPAFYEQYF.

The chain carries TRBV7-8 and TRBJ2-2; D gene ambiguous. Germline loops: CDR1 SGHVS, CDR2 FQNEAQ. Trimming shortened V by 2 bases and J by 10 bases, and 11 bases separated the two germline ends. The CDR3 runs 13 residues. Written as DNA, the CDR3 is TGTGCCAGCAGCTTAAGTTCGGAACTGGAGCTGTTTTTT. Amino acids: CASSLSSELELFF.

This chain uses TRBV4-1 with TRBJ1-5; 9 bases line up with TRBD1. Looked up from germline, CDR1 is MGHRA and CDR2 is YSYEKL. The CDR3 runs to 16 residues. Trimming removed 0 bases from V and 4 bases from J; junction bases left unmatched: 4. The CDR3 is CASSQDRGTGNQPQHF. In nucleotides, the CDR3 is TGCGCCAGCAGCCAAGATAGGGGGACAGGGAATCAGCCCCAGCATTTT.

In this sample, this clone turned up once. The CDR3 region has the DNA TGTGCCATCAGTGAGTCTCTAGCAAATGAGCAGTTCTTC. Translation: CAISESLANEQFF. The chain recombines TRBV10-3 with TRBJ2-1; possible D gene TRBD2, 5 bases. Trimming removed 0 bases from V and 7 bases from J, with 7 bases in between. Germline CDR1 and CDR2: ENHRY and SYGVKD. The CDR3 is 13 amino acids.

The chain carries TRBV2 and TRBJ1-2, with D perhaps TRBD1 (5 bases). Trimming removed 6 bases from V and 1 base from J, with 9 bases in between. CDR1 and CDR2 from the germline V gene are SNHLY and FYNNEI. The CDR3 covers 13 residues. CDR3 protein: CASRRQINYGYTF. The CDR3 DNA sequence: TGTGCCAGCAGAAGACAGATTAACTATGGCTACACCTTC.

The gene calls are TRBV11-2 and TRBJ1-1, with unresolved D. Germline CDR1 reads SGHAT; CDR2 reads FQNNGV. This CDR3 region has 13 residues. V lost 1 base to trimming and J lost 0 bases, with 3 bases between them. The CDR3 nucleotides read TGTGCCAGCAGCTTAGCAGTGAACACTGAAGCTTTCTTT. Protein: CASSLAVNTEAFF.

The chain joins TRBV27 to TRBJ2-7; D is perhaps TRBD1 or TRBD2 (7 bases each). The CDR3 has 13 amino acids. The V gene's germline CDR1 is MNHEY and CDR2 SMNVEV (reference sequence). The V and J ends lost 5 bases and 3 bases respectively, with 11 bases between them. The CDR3 protein is CASSQGGSYEQYF. The CDR3 DNA follows: TGTGCCAGCAGTCAGGGGGGGAGCTACGAGCAGTACTTC.

The rearrangement joins TRBV5-5 to TRBJ2-7, with D hard to call. Germline V lookup: CDR1 SGHKS, CDR2 YYEKEE (reference sequence). The CDR3 extends over 12 amino acids. V shed 7 bases and J shed 4 bases, with 12 bases lying between them. The CDR3 bases are TGTGCCAGCGACGGTCCTTCTTACGAGCAGTACTTC. Translated, it gives CASDGPSYEQYF.

This chain joins TRBV6-5 and TRBJ2-1; TRBD1 or TRBD2 may be the D gene (5 bases each). In germline, CDR1 is MNHEY, CDR2 SVGAGI. Trimming removed 5 bases from V and 15 bases from J, with 23 bases in between. This CDR3 is built from 14 residues. The CDR3 DNA follows: TGTGCCAGCAGTGGGGTGGGGCCCTGGGGGTTTACGTTCTTC. Protein product: CASSGVGPWGFTFF.

The chain couples TRBV4-1 to TRBJ2-5, with 8 bases aligning to TRBD1. V trimming: 3 bases; J trimming: 3 bases; junction bases outside the gene matches: 6. This CDR3 has 15 amino acids. Germline lookup yields CDR1 MGHRA and CDR2 YSYEKL. CDR3 amino acids: CASSHPPTGEETQYF. In DNA form, the CDR3 reads TGCGCCAGCAGCCATCCCCCGACAGGGGAAGAGACCCAGTACTTC.